These T cell receptor beta chains were read from a single sample in a study of blood T cells in healthy people across ages. TCRdb used MiXCR to reprocess the 5' RACE reads, holding one entry per CDR3 protein. The profile covers 750,000 to 850,000 distinct CDR3 sequences, with approximately 25% appearing a single time and approximately 4% taken by the ten largest. These data were also filed under a second study, of T cells of mothers and their children.

The sample consisted of blood. These receptors were obtained from a boy aged 5 to 17 in good health. Each CDR3 is given with its conserved first and last residue. D genes are given only for firm matches. Some rows mark clone size as missing; the rest say once, few, many or name a class of expanded clone.

>TRBJ1-5|TRBV28|15|few|.
TGTGCCAGCAGTTTTTCTGGGGGTCTCAATCAGCCCCAGCATTTT
CASSFSGGLNQPQHF
>TRBJ2-5|TRBV28|12|few|.
TGTGCCAGCTCGGGAGTCAAAGAGACCCAGTACTTC
CASSGVKETQYF
>TRBJ2-6|TRBV4-2|17|few|.
TGTGCCAGCAGCCTTGGACTCTTGAGCTCTGGGGCCAACGTCCTGACTTTC
CASSLGLLSSGANVLTF
>TRBJ1-3|TRBV6-1|18|.|TRBD1
TGTGCCAGCAGGCCAAGAGTGGACAGGACGGGATCACGAAACACCATATATTTT
CASRPRVDRTGSRNTIYF
>TRBJ2-3|TRBV5-1|13|.|.
TGCGCCAGCAACCGTGCTAGCGAAGATACGCAGTATTTT
CASNRASEDTQYF
>TRBJ2-1|TRBV15|11|.|.
TGTGCCACCAATAGACAGGGCGGGATGTTCTTC
CATNRQGGMFF
>TRBJ2-3|TRBV7-3|15|.|TRBD2
TGTGCCAGCAGCCGGGAGCGGGAGAGTACAGATACGCAGTATTTT
CASSRERESTDTQYF
>TRBJ2-2|TRBV5-1|15|.|.
TGCGCCAGCAGCTTGGCCTCGAGTGCCACCGGGGAGCTGTTTTTT
CASSLASSATGELFF
>TRBJ1-1|TRBV14|16|few|TRBD1
TGTGCCAGCAGCCAAGATTGGTGGGACAGGGGTAGTGAAGCTTTCTTT
CASSQDWWDRGSEAFF
>TRBJ2-7|TRBV4-2|15|.|TRBD1
TGTGCCAGCAGCCAATTCTGGACAGGGAACTACGAGCAGTACTTC
CASSQFWTGNYEQYF
>TRBJ1-1|TRBV6-2/TRBV6-3|19|few|TRBD1
TGTGCCAGCAGTTACTCGAGTCACGGGACAGGGATACTGAACACTGAGGCTTTCTTT
CASSYSSHGTGILNTEAFF
>TRBJ2-5|TRBV20-1|13|.|.
TGCAGTGCTATTCCCGGGGGGCGGGAGACCCAGTACTTC
CSAIPGGRETQYF
>TRBJ2-6|TRBV5-1|15|.|.
TGCGCCAGCAGCCTGGAGGGCTCCGGGGCCAACGTCCCGACTTTC
CASSLEGSGANVPTF
>TRBJ2-1|TRBV2|10|.|.
TGTGCCAGCACCGAGAATGAGCAGTTCTTC
CASTENEQFF
>TRBJ1-1|TRBV5-1|13|many|.
TGCGCCAGCAGCTTGGGGGGGACCACTGAAGCTTTCTTT
CASSLGGTTEAFF
>TRBJ2-1|TRBV5-1|17|.|TRBD1
TGCGCCAGCAGCTTGGACCCACCGGGACAGGGAAACAATGAGCAGTTCTTC
CASSLDPPGQGNNEQFF
>TRBJ1-2|TRBV27|17|few|TRBD1
TGTGCCAGCAGTTTATCGACAGGGAGAGTGGGTTGGTATGGCTACACCTTC
CASSLSTGRVGWYGYTF
>TRBJ2-3|TRBV7-2|15|few|TRBD1
TGTGCCAGCAACCCTGGACAGGGGGGCACAGATACGCAGTATTTT
CASNPGQGGTDTQYF
>TRBJ1-1|TRBV6-5|14|few|.
TGTGCCAGCAGTTACTCATCGGGGGGGGATGAAGCTTTCTTT
CASSYSSGGDEAFF
>TRBJ2-1|TRBV7-9|15|.|.
TGTGCCAGCAGCCAGCTACCCCAGTCCTACAATGAGCAGTTCTTC
CASSQLPQSYNEQFF
>TRBJ2-1|TRBV20-1|14|.|TRBD1
TGCAGTGCTAGAGACAGGACAGGGGACAATGAGCAGTTCTTC
CSARDRTGDNEQFF
>TRBJ1-2|TRBV29-1|12|few|.
TGCAGCGTAGGTGACAATTTCTATGGCTACACCTTC
CSVGDNFYGYTF
>TRBJ1-1|TRBV6-1|15|few|.
TGTGCCAGCAGTGAATTGGGAAGGGAAGGGACTGAAGCTTTCTTT
CASSELGREGTEAFF
>TRBJ1-2|TRBV11-2|14|.|.
TGTGCCAGCACCCGGACAGCGACTAACTATGGCTACACCTTC
CASTRTATNYGYTF
>TRBJ1-1|TRBV7-3|11|few|.
TGTGCCAGCAGCTCCACCGCCATAGCTTTCTTT
CASSSTAIAFF
>TRBJ2-7|TRBV28|15|few|TRBD2
TGTGCCAGCAGTTTAGGGGGGGACCCCTGGTACGAGCAGTACTTC
CASSLGGDPWYEQYF
>TRBJ2-7|TRBV28|13|.|TRBD1
TGTGCCAGCACCAATACAGGGGGATACGAGCAGTACTTC
CASTNTGGYEQYF
>TRBJ1-3|TRBV25-1|13|.|.
TGTGCCAGCTCCTTGAAGGGTGGAAACACCATATATTTT
CASSLKGGNTIYF
>TRBJ2-5|TRBV7-6|15|few|TRBD1
TGTGCCAGCAGCACACAACAGGGGAGAGGGGAGACCCAGTACTTC
CASSTQQGRGETQYF
>TRBJ2-1|TRBV12-3/TRBV12-4|18|few|.
TGTGCCAGCAGTTTAGGGCGGGCCAAGGCCGTGGGTTACAATGAGCAGTTCTTC
CASSLGRAKAVGYNEQFF
>TRBJ2-5|TRBV6-1|12|.|.
TGTGCCAGCAGTGAAGACCGGGGCATAGAGTTCTTC
CASSEDRGIEFF
>TRBJ2-7|TRBV5-1|13|many|.
TGCGCCAGCAGCTCCGGACACTCCTACGAGCAGTACTTC
CASSSGHSYEQYF
>TRBJ2-5|TRBV3-1|14|few|TRBD1
TGTGCCAGCAGCCGGACAGGGAGGCGAGAGACCCAGTACTTC
CASSRTGRRETQYF
>TRBJ2-7|TRBV6-2/TRBV6-3|14|.|TRBD1
TGTGCCAGCAGTTACGGACAGGAGACCTACGAGCAGTACTTC
CASSYGQETYEQYF
>TRBJ2-3|TRBV28|16|.|TRBD1
TGTGCCAGCAGTACTGCTGGGACAGGGCCCACAGATACGCAGTATTTT
CASSTAGTGPTDTQYF
>TRBJ1-1|TRBV9|17|.|.
TGTGCCAGCAGCGTAGAAGGGCCGGGACGGATGAACACTGAAGCTTTCTTT
CASSVEGPGRMNTEAFF
>TRBJ2-3|TRBV20-1|12|.|.
TGCAGTGCTAGAGTAGATTCCAGTACGCAGTATTTT
CSARVDSSTQYF
>TRBJ2-7|TRBV6-5|17|.|TRBD2
TGTGCCAGCAGTTACCCGAGAAAGGCGGGAGGGTCCTACGAGCAGTACTTC
CASSYPRKAGGSYEQYF
>TRBJ1-1|TRBV10-3|12|.|.
TGTGCCATCAAACAGGGACTCACTGAAGCTTTCTTT
CAIKQGLTEAFF
>TRBJ2-4|TRBV20-1|12|.|.
TGCCAGGTGTCAGCGAACGGAAACATTCAGTACTTC
CQVSANGNIQYF
>TRBJ2-7|TRBV29-1|14|.|.
TGCAGCGTTGCCCGAACGGGTGTTAAATACGAGCAGTACTTC
CSVARTGVKYEQYF
>TRBJ2-7|TRBV7-9|14|.|TRBD1
TGTGCCAGCAGCTCGGGACAGCCCGTGGGGGAGCAGTACTTC
CASSSGQPVGEQYF